The clone carrying this T cell receptor (beta chain) has only a few counts. This sample was taken from a study of T cells after yellow fever vaccination. Overall study findings and caveats: A minor fraction of clonotypes spanned both CD4 and CD8 compartments. Most clones from primary vaccination resurfaced after the booster (around 97% CD4, less than 90% CD8). Secondary responses were weaker yet peaked faster, day 5 versus 15.

The CDR3 length is 13 residues. CDR1 and CDR2 (germline): SEHNR, FQNEAQ (reference sequence). The junction had 10 bases not matched to a gene; V was cut back by 5 bases and J by 11 bases. TCR cDNA, made by 5'RACE template switching, carried an added universal primer site and UMIs. TCRdb processed the 5' RACE reads anew with MiXCR; each CDR3 protein has one entry. The sample consists of roughly 94,000 distinct CDR3 sequences, under 9% of them appearing once. This receptor was taken from a young man who received the YFV17D yellow fever vaccine. This sample comprised CD8+ T cells not binding an NS4B(214-222) dextramer, sorted from PBMCs, obtained around 14 days after the first yellow fever vaccination. The rearrangement links TRBV7-9 to TRBJ1-1, with 8 positions matching TRBD1. The CDR3 DNA follows: TGTGCCAGCAGCCCCTGGGACAGGACCGAGGCTTTCTTT. It yields the protein CASSPWDRTEAFF.